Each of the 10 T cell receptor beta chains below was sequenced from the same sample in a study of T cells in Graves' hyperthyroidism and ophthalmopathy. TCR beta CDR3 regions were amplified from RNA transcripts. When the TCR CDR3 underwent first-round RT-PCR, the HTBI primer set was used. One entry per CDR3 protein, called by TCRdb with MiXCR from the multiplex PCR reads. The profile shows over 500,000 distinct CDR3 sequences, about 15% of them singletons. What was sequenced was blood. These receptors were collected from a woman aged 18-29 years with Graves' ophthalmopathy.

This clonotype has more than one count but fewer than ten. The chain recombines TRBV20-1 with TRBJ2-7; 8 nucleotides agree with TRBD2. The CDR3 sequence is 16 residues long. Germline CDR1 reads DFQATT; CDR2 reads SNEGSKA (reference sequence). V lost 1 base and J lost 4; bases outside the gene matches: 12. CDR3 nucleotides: TGCAGTGCTAGAGGTTCGGGGGGGGTAGTAGGATACGAGCAGTACTTC. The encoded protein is CSARGSGGVVGYEQYF.

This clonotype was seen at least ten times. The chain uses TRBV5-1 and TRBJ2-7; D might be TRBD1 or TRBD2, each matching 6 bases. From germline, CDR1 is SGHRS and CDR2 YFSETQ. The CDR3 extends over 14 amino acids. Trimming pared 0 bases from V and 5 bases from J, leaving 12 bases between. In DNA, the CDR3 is TGCGCCAGCAGCTTGGCCGGGGGCTGGGACGAGCAGTACTTC. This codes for CASSLAGGWDEQYF.

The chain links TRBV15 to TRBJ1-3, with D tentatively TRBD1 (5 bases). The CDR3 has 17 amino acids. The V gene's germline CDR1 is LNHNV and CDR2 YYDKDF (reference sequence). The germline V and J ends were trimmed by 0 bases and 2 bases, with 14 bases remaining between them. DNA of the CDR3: TGTGCCACCAGCAGAGATCGGGGATGGGGGACTGGAAACACCATATATTTT. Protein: CATSRDRGWGTGNTIYF.

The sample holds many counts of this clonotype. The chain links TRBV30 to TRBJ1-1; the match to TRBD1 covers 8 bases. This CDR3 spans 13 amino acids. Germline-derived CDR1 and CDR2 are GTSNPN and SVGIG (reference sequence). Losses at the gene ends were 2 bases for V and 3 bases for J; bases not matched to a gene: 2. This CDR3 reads CAWSTGGDTEAFF. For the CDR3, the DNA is TGTGCCTGGAGTACAGGGGGGGACACTGAAGCTTTCTTT.

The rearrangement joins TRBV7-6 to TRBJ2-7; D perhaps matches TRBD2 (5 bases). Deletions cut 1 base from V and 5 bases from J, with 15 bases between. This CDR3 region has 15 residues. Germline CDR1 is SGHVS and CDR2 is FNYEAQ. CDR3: CASSLVLVGADEQYF. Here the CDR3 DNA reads TGTGCCAGCAGCTTAGTCCTAGTGGGAGCAGACGAGCAGTACTTC.

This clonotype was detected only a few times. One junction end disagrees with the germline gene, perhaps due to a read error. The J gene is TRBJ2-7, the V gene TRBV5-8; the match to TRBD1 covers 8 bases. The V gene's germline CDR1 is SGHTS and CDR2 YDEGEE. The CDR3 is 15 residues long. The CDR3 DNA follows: TGTGCCAGCAGCTGGGGGGACAGGAGCTCCTACAAGCAGTACTTC. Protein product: CASSWGDRSSYKQYF.

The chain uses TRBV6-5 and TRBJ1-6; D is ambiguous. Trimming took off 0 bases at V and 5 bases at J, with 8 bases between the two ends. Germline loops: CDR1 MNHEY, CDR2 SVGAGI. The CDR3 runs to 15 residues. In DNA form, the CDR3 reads TGTGCCAGCAGTTACTCGGGCAGAGATAATTCACCCCTCCACTTT. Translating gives CASSYSGRDNSPLHF.

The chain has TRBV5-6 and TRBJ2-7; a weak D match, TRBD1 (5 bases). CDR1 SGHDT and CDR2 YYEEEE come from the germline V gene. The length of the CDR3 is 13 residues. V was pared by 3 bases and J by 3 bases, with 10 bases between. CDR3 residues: CASSSGFNYEQYF. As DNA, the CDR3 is TGTGCCAGCAGCTCAGGGTTTAACTACGAGCAGTACTTC.

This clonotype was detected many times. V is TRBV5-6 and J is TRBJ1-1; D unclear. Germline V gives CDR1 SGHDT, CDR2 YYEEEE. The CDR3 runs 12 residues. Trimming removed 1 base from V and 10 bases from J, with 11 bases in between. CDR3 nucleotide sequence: TGTGCCAGCAGCTTGTTTCGTCAGAGAGCTTTCTTT. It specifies CASSLFRQRAFF.

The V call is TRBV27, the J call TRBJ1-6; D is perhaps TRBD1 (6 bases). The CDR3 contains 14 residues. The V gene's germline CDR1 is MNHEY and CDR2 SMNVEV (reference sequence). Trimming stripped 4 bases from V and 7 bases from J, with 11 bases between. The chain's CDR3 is CASSSWGLNSPLHF. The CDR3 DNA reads TGTGCCAGCAGTTCATGGGGGCTAAATTCACCCCTCCACTTT.